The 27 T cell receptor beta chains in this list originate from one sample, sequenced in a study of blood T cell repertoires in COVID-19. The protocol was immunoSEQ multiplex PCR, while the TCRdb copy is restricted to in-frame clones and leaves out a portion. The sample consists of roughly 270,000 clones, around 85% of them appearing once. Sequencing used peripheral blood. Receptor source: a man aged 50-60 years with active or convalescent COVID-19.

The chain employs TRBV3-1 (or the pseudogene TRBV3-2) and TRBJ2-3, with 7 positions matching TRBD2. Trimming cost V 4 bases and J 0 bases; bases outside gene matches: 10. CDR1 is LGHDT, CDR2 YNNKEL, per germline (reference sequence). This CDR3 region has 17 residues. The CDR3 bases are TGTGCCAGCAGCCGCCGAAGCGGGACTACTAGCACAGATACGCAGTATTTT. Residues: CASSRRSGTTSTDTQYF.

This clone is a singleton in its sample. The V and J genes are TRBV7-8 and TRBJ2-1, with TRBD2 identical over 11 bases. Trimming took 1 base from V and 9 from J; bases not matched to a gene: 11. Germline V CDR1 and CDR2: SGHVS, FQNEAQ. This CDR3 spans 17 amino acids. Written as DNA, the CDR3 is TGTGCCAGCAGCTTAGATCACGGGGCTAGCGGGAGGACTGAGCAGTTCTTC. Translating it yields CASSLDHGASGRTEQFF.

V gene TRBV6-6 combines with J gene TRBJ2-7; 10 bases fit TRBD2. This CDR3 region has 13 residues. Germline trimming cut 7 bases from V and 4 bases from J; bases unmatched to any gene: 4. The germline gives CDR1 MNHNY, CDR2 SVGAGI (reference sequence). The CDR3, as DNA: TGTGCCAGCAACCCAGCGGGAGGGTACGAGCAGTACTTC. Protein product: CASNPAGGYEQYF.

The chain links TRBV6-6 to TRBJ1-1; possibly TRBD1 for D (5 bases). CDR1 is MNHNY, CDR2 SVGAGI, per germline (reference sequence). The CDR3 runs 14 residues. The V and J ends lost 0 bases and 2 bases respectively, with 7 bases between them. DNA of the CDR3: TGTGCCAGCAGTTACTCTCAGGGAAACACTGAAGCTTTCTTT. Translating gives CASSYSQGNTEAFF.

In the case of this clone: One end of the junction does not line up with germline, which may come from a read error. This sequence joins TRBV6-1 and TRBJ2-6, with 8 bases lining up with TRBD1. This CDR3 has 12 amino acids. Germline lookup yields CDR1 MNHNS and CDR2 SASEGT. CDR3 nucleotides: TGTGCCAGCAGTGAATTGGGGGACAGGCCAACCTTC. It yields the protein CASSELGDRPTF.

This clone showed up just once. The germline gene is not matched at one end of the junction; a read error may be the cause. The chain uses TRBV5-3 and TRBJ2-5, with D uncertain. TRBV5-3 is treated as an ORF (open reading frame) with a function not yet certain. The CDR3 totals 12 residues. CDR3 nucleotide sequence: TGTGTCAGAAGGGCGGTTAGGAAGACCCAGTACTTC. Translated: CVRRAVRKTQYF.

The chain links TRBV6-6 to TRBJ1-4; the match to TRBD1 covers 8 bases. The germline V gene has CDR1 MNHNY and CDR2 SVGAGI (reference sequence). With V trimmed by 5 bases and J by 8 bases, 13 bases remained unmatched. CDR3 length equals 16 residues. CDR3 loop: CASSRGQGAGGEKLFF. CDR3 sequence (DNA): TGTGCCAGCAGTCGAGGTCAGGGGGCTGGGGGCGAAAAACTGTTTTTT.

CDR3 coding DNA: TGTGCCAGCAGTCGGGGAGATTGGGATACGCAGTATTTT. This codes for CASSRGDWDTQYF. The chain is built from TRBV12-3 or TRBV12-4 and TRBJ2-3; weak D call: TRBD2 (5 bases). The CDR3 length is 13 residues. Trimming pared 5 bases from V and 6 bases from J, leaving 12 bases between.

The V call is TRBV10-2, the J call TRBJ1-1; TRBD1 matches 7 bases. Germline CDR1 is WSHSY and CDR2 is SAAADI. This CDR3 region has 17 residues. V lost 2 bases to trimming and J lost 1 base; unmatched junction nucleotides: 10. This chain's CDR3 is CASSELLGQTKNTEAFF. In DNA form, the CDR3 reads TGCGCCAGCAGTGAGCTTCTGGGACAGACGAAGAACACTGAAGCTTTCTTT.

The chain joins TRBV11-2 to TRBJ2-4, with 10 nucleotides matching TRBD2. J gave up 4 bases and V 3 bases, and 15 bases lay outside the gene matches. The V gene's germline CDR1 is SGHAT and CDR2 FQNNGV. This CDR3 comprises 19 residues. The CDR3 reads CASSFASGGSGRSKNIQYF. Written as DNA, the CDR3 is TGTGCCAGCAGCTTTGCTAGTGGAGGTAGCGGGAGGAGTAAAAACATTCAGTACTTC.

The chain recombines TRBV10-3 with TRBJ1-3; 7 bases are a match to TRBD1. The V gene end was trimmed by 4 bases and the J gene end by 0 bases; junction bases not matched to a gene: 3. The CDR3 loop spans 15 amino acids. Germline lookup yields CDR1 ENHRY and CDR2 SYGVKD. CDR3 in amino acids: CAISGGQVSGNTIYF. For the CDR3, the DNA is TGTGCCATCAGTGGAGGACAGGTCTCTGGAAACACCATATATTTT.

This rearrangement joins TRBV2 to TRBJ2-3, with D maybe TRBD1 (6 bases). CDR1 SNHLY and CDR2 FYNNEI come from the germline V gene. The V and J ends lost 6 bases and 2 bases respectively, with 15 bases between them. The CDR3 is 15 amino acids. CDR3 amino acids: CASRKRGYDTDTQYF. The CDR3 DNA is TGTGCCAGCAGAAAGAGGGGGTACGACACAGATACGCAGTATTTT.

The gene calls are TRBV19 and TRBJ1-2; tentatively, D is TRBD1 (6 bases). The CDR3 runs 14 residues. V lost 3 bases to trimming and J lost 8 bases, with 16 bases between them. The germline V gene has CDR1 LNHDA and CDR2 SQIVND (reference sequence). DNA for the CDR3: TGTGCCAGTAGTATTTCACAGGGCCCTCGGGGCTACACCTTC. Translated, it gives CASSISQGPRGYTF. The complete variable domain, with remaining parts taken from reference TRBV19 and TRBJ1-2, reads DGGITQSPKYLFRKEGQNVTLSCEQNLNHDAMYWYRQDPGQGLRLIYYSQIVNDFQKGDIAEGYSVSREKKESFPLTVTSAQKNPTAFYLCASSISQGPRGYTFGSGTRLTVV.

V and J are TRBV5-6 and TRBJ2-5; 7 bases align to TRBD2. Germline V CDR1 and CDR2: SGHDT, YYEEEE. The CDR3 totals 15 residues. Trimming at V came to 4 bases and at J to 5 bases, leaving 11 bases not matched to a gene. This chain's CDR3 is CASSPPPGREETQYF. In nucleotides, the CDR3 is TGTGCCAGCAGCCCCCCCCCTGGGAGGGAGGAGACCCAGTACTTC.

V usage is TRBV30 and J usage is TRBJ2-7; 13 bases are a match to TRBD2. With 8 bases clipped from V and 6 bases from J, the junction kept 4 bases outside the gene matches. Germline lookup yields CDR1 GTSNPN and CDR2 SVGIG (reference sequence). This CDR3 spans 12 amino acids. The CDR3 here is CAHGTSGIEQYF. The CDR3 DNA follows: TGTGCCCACGGGACTAGCGGGATCGAGCAGTACTTC.

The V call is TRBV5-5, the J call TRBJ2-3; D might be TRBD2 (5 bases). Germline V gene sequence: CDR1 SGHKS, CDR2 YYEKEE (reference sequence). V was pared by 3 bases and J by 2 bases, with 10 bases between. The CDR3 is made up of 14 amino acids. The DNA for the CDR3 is TGTGCCAGCAGCTCCTCCGGGATCACAGATACGCAGTATTTT. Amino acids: CASSSSGITDTQYF.

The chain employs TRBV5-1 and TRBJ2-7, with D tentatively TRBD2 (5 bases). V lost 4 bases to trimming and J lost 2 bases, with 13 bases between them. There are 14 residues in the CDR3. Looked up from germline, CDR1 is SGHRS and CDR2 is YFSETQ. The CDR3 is CASSPGLEAYEQYF. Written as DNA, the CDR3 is TGCGCCAGCAGCCCGGGCCTGGAGGCCTACGAGCAGTACTTC.

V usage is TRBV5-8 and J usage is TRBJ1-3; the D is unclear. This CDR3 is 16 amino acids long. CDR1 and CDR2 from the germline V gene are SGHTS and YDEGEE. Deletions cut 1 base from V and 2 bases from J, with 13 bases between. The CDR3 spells CASSLHPAVTGNTIYF. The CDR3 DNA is TGTGCCAGCAGCTTGCATCCCGCAGTAACTGGAAACACCATATATTTT.

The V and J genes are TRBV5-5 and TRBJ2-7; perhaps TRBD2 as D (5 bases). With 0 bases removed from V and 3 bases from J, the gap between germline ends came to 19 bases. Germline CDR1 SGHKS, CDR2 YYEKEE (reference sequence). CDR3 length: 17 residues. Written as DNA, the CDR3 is TGTGCCAGCAGCTTGGCCGAGGGAGCATCCGTGCGCTACGAGCAGTACTTC. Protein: CASSLAEGASVRYEQYF. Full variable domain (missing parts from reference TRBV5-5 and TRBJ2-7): DAGVTQSPTHLIKTRGQQVTLRCSPISGHKSVSWYQQVLGQGPQFIFQYYEKEERGRGNFPDRFSARQFPNYSSELNVNALLLGDSALYLCASSLAEGASVRYEQYFGPGTRLTVT.

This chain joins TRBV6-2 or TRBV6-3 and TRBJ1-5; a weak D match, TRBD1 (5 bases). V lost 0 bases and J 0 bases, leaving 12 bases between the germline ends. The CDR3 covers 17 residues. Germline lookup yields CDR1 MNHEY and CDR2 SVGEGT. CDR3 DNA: TGTGCCAGCAGTTACTCCCTCGGGGGGTATAGCAATCAGCCCCAGCATTTT. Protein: CASSYSLGGYSNQPQHF.

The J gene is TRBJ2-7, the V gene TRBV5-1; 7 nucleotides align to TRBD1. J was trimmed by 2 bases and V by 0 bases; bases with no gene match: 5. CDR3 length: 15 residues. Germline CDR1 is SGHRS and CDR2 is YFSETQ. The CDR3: CASSLGVGQAYEQYF. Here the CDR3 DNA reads TGCGCCAGCAGCTTGGGTGTCGGACAGGCCTACGAGCAGTACTTC.

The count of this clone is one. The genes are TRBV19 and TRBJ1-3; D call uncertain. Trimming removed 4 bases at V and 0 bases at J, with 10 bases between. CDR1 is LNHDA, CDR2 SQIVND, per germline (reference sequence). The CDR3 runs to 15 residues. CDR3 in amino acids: CASSTTWSSGNTIYF. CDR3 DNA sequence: TGTGCCAGTAGTACAACTTGGAGCTCTGGAAACACCATATATTTT.

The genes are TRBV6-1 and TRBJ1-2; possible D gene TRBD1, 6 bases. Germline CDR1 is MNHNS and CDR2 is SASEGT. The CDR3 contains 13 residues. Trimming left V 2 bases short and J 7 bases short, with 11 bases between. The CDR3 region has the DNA TGTGCCAGCAGTGAATACAGGGAGGGTGGCTACACCTTC. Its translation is CASSEYREGGYTF.

CDR3: CASSLGEATDTQYF. CDR3 sequence (DNA): TGCGCCAGCAGCCTCGGGGAGGCTACAGATACGCAGTATTTT. The gene calls are TRBV5-1 and TRBJ2-3; TRBD2 might be the D (6 bases). This CDR3 region has 14 residues. Germline V gene sequence: CDR1 SGHRS, CDR2 YFSETQ. V lost 4 bases and J lost 3, with 12 bases in between.

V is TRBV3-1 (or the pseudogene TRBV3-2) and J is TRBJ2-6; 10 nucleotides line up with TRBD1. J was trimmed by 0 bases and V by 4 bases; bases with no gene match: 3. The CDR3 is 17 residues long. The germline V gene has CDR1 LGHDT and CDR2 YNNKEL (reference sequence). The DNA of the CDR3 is TGTGCCAGCAGCCCTCGGACAGGGGGCTCTGGGGCCAACGTCCTGACTTTC. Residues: CASSPRTGGSGANVLTF.

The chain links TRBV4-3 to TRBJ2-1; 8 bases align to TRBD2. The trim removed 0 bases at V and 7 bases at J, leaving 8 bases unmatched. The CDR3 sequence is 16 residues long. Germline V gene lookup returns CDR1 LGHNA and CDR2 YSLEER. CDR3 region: CASSQDSSGGKNEQFF. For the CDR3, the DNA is TGCGCCAGCAGCCAAGATTCAAGCGGGGGTAAGAATGAGCAGTTCTTC.

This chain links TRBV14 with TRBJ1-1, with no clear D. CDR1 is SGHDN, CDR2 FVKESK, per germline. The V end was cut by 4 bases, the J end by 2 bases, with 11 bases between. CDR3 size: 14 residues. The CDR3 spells CASSPRLGNTEAFF. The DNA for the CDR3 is TGTGCCAGCAGCCCCCGGTTGGGCAACACTGAAGCTTTCTTT.